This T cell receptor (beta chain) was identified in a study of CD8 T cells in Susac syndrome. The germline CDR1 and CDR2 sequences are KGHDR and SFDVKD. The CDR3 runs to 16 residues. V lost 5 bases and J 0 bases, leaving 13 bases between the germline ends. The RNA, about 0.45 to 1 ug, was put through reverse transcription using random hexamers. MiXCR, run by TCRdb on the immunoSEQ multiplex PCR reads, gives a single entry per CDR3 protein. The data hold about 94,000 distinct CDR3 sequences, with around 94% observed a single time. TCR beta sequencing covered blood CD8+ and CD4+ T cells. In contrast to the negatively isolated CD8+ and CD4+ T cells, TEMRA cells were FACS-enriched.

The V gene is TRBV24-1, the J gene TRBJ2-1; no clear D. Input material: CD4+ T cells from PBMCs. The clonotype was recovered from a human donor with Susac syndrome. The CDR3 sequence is CATSGAGGSSYNEQFF. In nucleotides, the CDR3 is TGTGCCACCAGTGGTGCTGGCGGCAGCTCCTACAATGAGCAGTTCTTC.